This T cell receptor (beta chain) was profiled in a study of radiotherapy plus CTLA-4 blockade in lung cancer (dated by TCRdb to the late 2010s). Some background on the complete study: Objective responses occurred in 15% to 20% of enrolled patients, and under 40% achieved disease control.

Library prep was done by the immunoSEQ multiplex PCR assay. Imported from immuneACCESS, the table was reduced by TCRdb to in-frame sequences with V and J called. These copies leave out some clones; in studies compared against another copy, an unresolved V gene accounts for under half, and the cause of the remainder is not known. The sample table shows 30,000 to 50,000 clones, and 75% to 85% are seen once. Jointly, the top ten make up 20% to 30% of the sample. In this study, focal radiation therapy paired with CTLA-4 blockade (ipilimumab) was tested in patients who had chemo-refractory metastatic non-small-cell lung cancer. Notes on this clone: This clone's antigen is unknown. It has no much larger one-base neighbor in the sample; base qualities were not kept.

General findings and caveats noted by the study authors: TCR clones derived from tumors expanded in peripheral blood after treatment with radiotherapy and ipilimumab. The strongest predictors of response, as reported, were early dynamic changes in blood T cell clones along with a rise in serum interferon-beta after radiation.

Deletion took 4 bases off V and 1 base off J, with a span of 7 bases between the germline ends. CDR1 SGHTA and CDR2 FQGTGA are derived from the germline V gene. The cysteine opens and the phenylalanine closes a CDR3 of 13 amino acids. The read is trimmed to its CDR3 DNA, 39 bases read in frame from base 1. Recombination joined TRBV7-3 with TRBJ1-1, with no confident D gene call. This material consisted of peripheral blood, taken from a patient treated with radiotherapy plus ipilimumab. The sequence was collected from a human donor with non-small cell lung cancer that progressed on radiotherapy plus ipilimumab. CDR3 reads: CASSSHPNTEAFF. The DNA sequence is given as TGTGCCAGCAGCTCCCATCCGAACACTGAAGCTTTCTTT.